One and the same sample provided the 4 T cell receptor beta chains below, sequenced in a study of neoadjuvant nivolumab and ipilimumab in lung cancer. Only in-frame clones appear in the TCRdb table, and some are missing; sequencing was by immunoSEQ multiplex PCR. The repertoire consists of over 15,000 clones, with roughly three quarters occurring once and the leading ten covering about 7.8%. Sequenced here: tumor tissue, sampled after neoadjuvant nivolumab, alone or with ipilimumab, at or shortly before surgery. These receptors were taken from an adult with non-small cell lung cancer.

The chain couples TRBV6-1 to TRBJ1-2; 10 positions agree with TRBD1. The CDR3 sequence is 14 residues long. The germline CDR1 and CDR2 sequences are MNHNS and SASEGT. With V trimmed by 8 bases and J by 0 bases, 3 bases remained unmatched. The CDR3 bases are TGTGCCAGCGGCGGGACAGGGGCTAACTATGGCTACACCTTC. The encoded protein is CASGGTGANYGYTF.

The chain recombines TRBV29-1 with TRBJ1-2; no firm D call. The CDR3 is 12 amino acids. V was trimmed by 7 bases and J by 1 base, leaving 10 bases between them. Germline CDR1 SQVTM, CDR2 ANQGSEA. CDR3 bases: TGCAGCGCTAGGGAGGGTAACTATGGCTACACCTTC. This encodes CSAREGNYGYTF.

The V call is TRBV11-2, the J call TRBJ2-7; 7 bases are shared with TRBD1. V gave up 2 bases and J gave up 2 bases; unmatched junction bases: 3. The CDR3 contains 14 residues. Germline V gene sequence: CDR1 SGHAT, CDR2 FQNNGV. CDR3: CASSLRGQTYEQYF. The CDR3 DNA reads TGTGCCAGCAGCTTACGGGGACAGACCTACGAGCAGTACTTC.

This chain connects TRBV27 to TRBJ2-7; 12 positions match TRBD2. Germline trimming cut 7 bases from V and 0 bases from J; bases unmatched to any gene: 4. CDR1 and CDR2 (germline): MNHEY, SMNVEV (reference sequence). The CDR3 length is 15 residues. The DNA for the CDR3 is TGTGCCAGCATGAAGACTAGCGGGGGCTCCTACGAGCAGTACTTC. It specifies CASMKTSGGSYEQYF.